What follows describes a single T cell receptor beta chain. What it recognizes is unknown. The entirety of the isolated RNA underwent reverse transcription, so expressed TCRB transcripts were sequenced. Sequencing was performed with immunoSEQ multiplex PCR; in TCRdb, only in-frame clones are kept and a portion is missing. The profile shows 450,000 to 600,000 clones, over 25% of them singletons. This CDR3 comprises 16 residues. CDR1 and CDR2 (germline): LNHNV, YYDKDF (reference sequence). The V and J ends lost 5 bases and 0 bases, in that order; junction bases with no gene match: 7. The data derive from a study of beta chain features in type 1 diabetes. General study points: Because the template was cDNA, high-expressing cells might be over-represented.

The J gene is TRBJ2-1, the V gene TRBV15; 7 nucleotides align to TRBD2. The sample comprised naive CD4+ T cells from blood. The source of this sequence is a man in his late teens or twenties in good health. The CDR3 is CATSGLRGSSYNEQFF. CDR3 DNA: TGTGCCACCAGCGGTCTTCGCGGGAGCTCCTACAATGAGCAGTTCTTC.